The 20 T cell receptor beta chains reported below all come from one sample, sequenced in a study of cytomegalovirus exposure and HLA in healthy donors. Primers included in the PCR were 60 Vbeta and 13 Jbeta primers. TCRdb keeps only in-frame clones here, not all; method: immunoSEQ multiplex PCR. The data contain 90,000 to 110,000 clones, 73% of them singletons. Sequenced sample: PBMCs. All receptors derive from a man aged 40-50 years in good health and CMV-seronegative.

The CDR3 protein is CASSLGRTGVISNEKLFF. The DNA of the CDR3 is TGTGCCAGCAGCTTAGGTCGGACAGGGGTTATTAGTAATGAAAAACTGTTTTTT. This sequence joins TRBV11-2 and TRBJ1-4; 9 bases map to TRBD1. The length of the CDR3 is 18 residues. Germline lookup yields CDR1 SGHAT and CDR2 FQNNGV. The junction had 10 bases not matched to a gene; V was cut back by 1 base and J by 4 bases. Full variable domain (missing parts from reference TRBV11-2 and TRBJ1-4): EAGVAQSPRYKIIEKRQSVAFWCNPISGHATLYWYQQILGQGPKLLIQFQNNGVVDDSQLPKDRFSAERLKGVDSTLKIQPAKLEDSAVYLCASSLGRTGVISNEKLFFGSGTQLSVL.

The rearrangement joins TRBV2 to TRBJ1-4, with D unresolved. The CDR3 contains 15 residues. CDR1 and CDR2 from the germline V gene are SNHLY and FYNNEI. V lost 7 bases, J lost 5 bases, and 17 bases lay in between. The CDR3 loop is CASTRSRGRNEKLFF. The CDR3 nucleotides are TGTGCCAGCACCCGCAGTCGGGGAAGGAATGAAAAACTGTTTTTT.

This clone has a single count. The CDR3 DNA reads TGTGCCTGGAGTGTTGTAGTCGGGGAGCTGTTTTTT. Translating gives CAWSVVVGELFF. The chain is built from TRBV30 and TRBJ2-2; D gene uncertain. Trimming removed 0 bases from V and 7 bases from J, with 6 bases in between. Looked up from germline, CDR1 is GTSNPN and CDR2 is SVGIG (reference sequence). This CDR3 is built from 12 residues.

This clone was counted between two and nine times. This rearrangement joins TRBV9 to TRBJ2-7; TRBD1 aligns across 8 bases. The CDR3 is made up of 14 amino acids. CDR1 and CDR2 (germline): SGDLS, YYNGEE. The V and J ends lost 3 bases and 5 bases, in that order; junction bases with no gene match: 7. This CDR3 reads CASSAGVQGDEQYF. CDR3 DNA sequence: TGTGCCAGCAGCGCTGGTGTACAGGGGGACGAGCAGTACTTC.

The chain employs TRBV6-5 and TRBJ1-1, with 7 nucleotides matching TRBD1. The CDR3 contains 12 residues. From germline, CDR1 is MNHEY and CDR2 SVGAGI. Trimming took 3 bases from V and 6 from J; bases not matched to a gene: 1. CDR3 DNA sequence: TGTGCCAGCAGTTATACAGGGGCTGAAGCTTTCTTT. Translated, it gives CASSYTGAEAFF.

The chain couples TRBV6-1 to TRBJ1-6; D gene ambiguous. Per the germline V gene, CDR1 is MNHNS and CDR2 is SASEGT. This CDR3 region has 12 residues. Trimming left V 3 bases short and J 6 bases short, with 3 bases between. The CDR3 sequence is CASSDINSPLHF. The CDR3 region has the DNA TGTGCCAGCAGTGACATTAATTCACCCCTCCACTTT.

The genes are TRBV28 and TRBJ1-1; D gene uncertain. This CDR3 is built from 14 residues. V was trimmed by 6 bases and J by 0 bases, leaving 11 bases between them. Germline loops: CDR1 MDHEN, CDR2 SYDVKM. The CDR3 bases are TGTGCCAGCAGGACGGGAGACATGAACACTGAAGCTTTCTTT. Amino acid sequence: CASRTGDMNTEAFF.

This chain joins TRBV27 and TRBJ2-3; D is unclear. V was trimmed by 3 bases and J by 1 base, leaving 5 bases between them. The CDR3 consists of 13 residues. CDR1 and CDR2 from the germline V gene are MNHEY and SMNVEV (reference sequence). The CDR3, as DNA: TGTGCCAGCAGTTTTTATCGCACAGATACGCAGTATTTT. Its protein product is CASSFYRTDTQYF.

This chain joins TRBV28 and TRBJ2-5; D is perhaps TRBD2 (5 bases). The V and J ends lost 6 bases and 5 bases respectively, with 13 bases between them. CDR3 length: 13 residues. The V gene's germline CDR1 is MDHEN and CDR2 SYDVKM. DNA for the CDR3: TGTGCCAGCAGCACCGGTAGGAGGGAGACCCAGTACTTC. The encoded protein is CASSTGRRETQYF.

This clone has only one observation. The rearrangement joins TRBV25-1 to TRBJ1-5; no definite D call. V was shortened by 6 bases and J by 6 bases, with 9 bases between the two germline ends. Germline-derived CDR1 and CDR2 are MGHDK and SYGVNS. The CDR3 consists of 12 residues. The CDR3: CASREGSQPQHF. The CDR3 nucleotides are TGTGCCAGCAGAGAGGGTTCTCAGCCCCAGCATTTT.

This clone was detected a few times. V and J are TRBV18 and TRBJ1-1, with 7 bases lining up with TRBD1. V trimming: 4 bases; J trimming: 2 bases; junction bases outside the gene matches: 7. The germline gives CDR1 KGHSH, CDR2 LQKENI. CDR3 size: 15 residues. CDR3 coding DNA: TGTGCCAGCTCACTTCACAGGGGCCAAAACACTGAAGCTTTCTTT. Amino acid sequence: CASSLHRGQNTEAFF.

The CDR3, as DNA: TGTGCCAGCGTGCCCCGGGGGGCGGTGGATACGCAGTATTTT. Translation gives CASVPRGAVDTQYF. The chain employs TRBV7-2 and TRBJ2-3; maybe TRBD2 (7 bases). The CDR3 has 14 residues. Trimming cost V 8 bases and J 6 bases, with 18 bases left between them. The germline CDR1 and CDR2 sequences are SGHTA and FQGNSA.

V gene TRBV9 combines with J gene TRBJ1-3, with 8 bases aligning to TRBD1. Trimming took 4 bases from V and 2 from J; bases not matched to a gene: 8. Germline CDR1 and CDR2: SGDLS and YYNGEE. The CDR3 contains 16 residues. Written as DNA, the CDR3 is TGTGCCAGCAGCCTCCAACCACAGGGGGCTGGAAACACCATATATTTT. Its translation: CASSLQPQGAGNTIYF.

J is TRBJ2-5 and V is TRBV4-1, with D possibly matching TRBD2 (5 bases). The DNA end is more similar to TRBJ2-7, so the J call may be wrong. CDR1 MGHRA and CDR2 YSYEKL come from the germline V gene. CDR3 size: 15 residues. CDR3 in DNA: TGCGCCAGCAGCCAAGATCTAGGGAGAGAAAACGAGCAGTACTTC. It specifies CASSQDLGRENEQYF.

This chain connects TRBV9 to TRBJ1-3; D possibly corresponds to TRBD1 (5 bases). Germline V gives CDR1 SGDLS, CDR2 YYNGEE. This CDR3 region has 17 residues. V lost 0 bases, J lost 0 bases, and 13 bases lay in between. CDR3 nucleotides: TGTGCCAGCAGCGTAGTCGGGGGGACTACCTCTGGAAACACCATATATTTT. This sequence encodes CASSVVGGTTSGNTIYF. Full variable domain (missing parts from reference TRBV9 and TRBJ1-3): DSGVTQTPKHLITATGQRVTLRCSPRSGDLSVYWYQQSLDQGLQFLIQYYNGEERAKGNILERFSAQQFPDLHSELNLSSLELGDSALYFCASSVVGGTTSGNTIYFGEGSWLTVV.

The V and J genes are TRBV5-4 and TRBJ1-4; TRBD1 matches 10 bases. The CDR3 sequence is 15 residues long. V shed 4 bases and J 5 bases; nucleotides not matched to a gene: 5. The germline CDR1 and CDR2 sequences are SGHNT and YYREEE (reference sequence). The CDR3 loop is CASSLWTGGNEKLFF. The CDR3 nucleotides are TGTGCCAGCAGCCTTTGGACAGGGGGAAATGAAAAACTGTTTTTT.

This chain connects TRBV6-5 to TRBJ2-7; D possibly corresponds to TRBD2 (7 bases). The CDR3 is made up of 16 amino acids. CDR1 is MNHEY, CDR2 SVGAGI, per germline. With 0 bases removed from V and 2 bases from J, the gap between germline ends came to 14 bases. The CDR3 bases are TGTGCCAGCAGTTACTCTGGCGGGGGCTATCCCTACGAGCAGTACTTC. This gives the protein CASSYSGGGYPYEQYF.

This sequence joins TRBV7-2 and TRBJ2-1, with D perhaps TRBD2 (6 bases). There are 16 residues in the CDR3. The V end lost 6 bases, the J end lost 0 bases, and 15 bases lay between the germline ends. CDR1 and CDR2 (germline): SGHTA, FQGNSA. The DNA for the CDR3 is TGTGCCAGCAGGCGAAGTGGGGGGAACTCCTACAATGAGCAGTTCTTC. As protein: CASRRSGGNSYNEQFF.

The J gene is TRBJ2-2, the V gene TRBV5-8; a weak D match, TRBD2 (6 bases). CDR3 length equals 16 residues. Germline-derived CDR1 and CDR2 are SGHTS and YDEGEE. Trimming removed 4 bases at V and 3 bases at J, with 16 bases between. CDR3 DNA sequence: TGTGCCAGCAGCCATCGGGGGTTTCTGGACACCGGGGAGCTGTTTTTT. Protein: CASSHRGFLDTGELFF. Variable domain in full (rest from reference TRBV5-8 and TRBJ2-2): EAGVTQSPTHLIKTRGQQATLRCSPISGHTSVYWYQQALGLGLQFLLWYDEGEERNRGNFPPRFSGRQFPNYSSELNVNALELEDSALYLCASSHRGFLDTGELFFGEGSRLTVL.

The chain couples TRBV19 to TRBJ2-1; 7 bases map to TRBD1. After removal of 1 base from V and 13 bases from J, the junction contained 7 bases not matched to a gene. CDR3 length: 13 amino acids. Germline values: CDR1 LNHDA, CDR2 SQIVND (reference sequence). The chain's CDR3 is CASSIGAGGPQFF. In DNA, the CDR3 is TGTGCCAGTAGTATAGGAGCAGGGGGTCCTCAGTTCTTC.